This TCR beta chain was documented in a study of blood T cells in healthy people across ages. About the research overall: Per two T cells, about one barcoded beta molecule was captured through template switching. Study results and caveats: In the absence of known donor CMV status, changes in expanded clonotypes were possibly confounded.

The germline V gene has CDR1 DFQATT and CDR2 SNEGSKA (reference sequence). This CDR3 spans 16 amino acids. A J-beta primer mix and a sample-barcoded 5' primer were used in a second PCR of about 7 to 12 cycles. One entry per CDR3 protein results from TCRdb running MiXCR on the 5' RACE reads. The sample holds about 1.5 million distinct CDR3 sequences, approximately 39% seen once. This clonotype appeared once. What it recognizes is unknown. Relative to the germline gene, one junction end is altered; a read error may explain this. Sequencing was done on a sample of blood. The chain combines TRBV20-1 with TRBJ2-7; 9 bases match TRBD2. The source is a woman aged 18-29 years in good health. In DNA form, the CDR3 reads TGCAATGCTAGTCTCCTAGCGGGACCCCTCGGTTACGAGCAGTACTTC. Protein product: CNASLLAGPLGYEQYF.